What follows is one T cell receptor beta chain and its context. As yet, its antigen is unknown. The sample comes from a study of T-cell reconstitution after alpha-beta-depleted transplantation in children. Study-wide results and limits: Reported findings indicate that, about two months after transplant, alpha-beta T cells came from several hundred expanded clones, which were derived from non-depleted graft cells. Once a year had passed after transplant, T-cell counts and diversity came mostly from newly produced T cells. From surviving recipient T cells and thymic progenitors came the high day-60 TCRbeta diversity observed in some patients.

Researchers prepared the TCRbeta library using unique molecular identifiers, the study reports. TCRdb re-derived calls from the PCR reads in MiXCR, one entry per CDR3 protein. The sample records about 300,000 distinct CDR3 sequences, over 9% being singletons. CDR1 and CDR2 (germline): MNHNS, SASEGT. Losses at the gene ends were 5 bases for V and 4 bases for J; bases not matched to a gene: 10. The CDR3 runs to 15 residues. The material was PBMCs, obtained before TCRalphabeta/CD19-depleted stem cell transplant. The TCR comes from a boy in the first two years of life with acute myeloid leukemia, due to receive a stem cell transplant. V usage is TRBV6-1 and J usage is TRBJ2-7; 8 bases align to TRBD2. As DNA, the CDR3 is TGTGCCAGCAGTACCACGCGGGGGGTATCGTACGAGCAGTACTTC. It translates to CASSTTRGVSYEQYF.